These 9 T cell receptor beta chains were all obtained from the same sample, sequenced in a study of blood T cell repertoires in COVID-19. Only in-frame clones appear in the TCRdb table, and some are missing; sequencing was by immunoSEQ multiplex PCR. The sample yields roughly 150,000 clones, about 74% seen once. The sample comprised peripheral blood. These receptors were collected from a man aged 55-75 years with acute or convalescent COVID-19.

The chain joins TRBV18 to TRBJ1-6, with TRBD1 matching 9 bases. The germline V gene encodes CDR1 KGHSH and CDR2 LQKENI. This CDR3 is built from 17 residues. J gave up 3 bases and V 5 bases, and 8 bases lay outside the gene matches. The CDR3 region is CASSTSGTGNYNSPLHF. The CDR3 DNA is TGTGCCAGCTCAACATCCGGGACAGGGAACTATAATTCACCCCTCCACTTT.

The gene calls are TRBV2 and TRBJ2-3; D might be TRBD2 (6 bases). The V end was cut by 4 bases, the J end by 4 bases, with 15 bases between. Germline V lookup: CDR1 SNHLY, CDR2 FYNNEI. This CDR3 is built from 15 residues. The CDR3 DNA reads TGTGCCAGCAGTGGGGGAACTAGCAACGCAGATACGCAGTATTTT. Amino acids: CASSGGTSNADTQYF. The full variable domain, in which reference TRBV2 and TRBJ2-3 provide the parts outside the CDR3, is EPEVTQTPSHQVTQMGQEVILRCVPISNHLYFYWYRQILGQKVEFLVSFYNNEISEKSEIFDDQFSVERPDGSNFTLKIRSTKLEDSAMYFCASSGGTSNADTQYFGPGTRLTVL.

This clone has only one observation. This rearrangement joins TRBV11-3 to TRBJ2-5; TRBD2 agrees at 8 bases. Germline V gives CDR1 SGHNT, CDR2 YENEEA. The CDR3 is made up of 16 amino acids. V trimming: 5 bases; J trimming: 3 bases; junction bases outside the gene matches: 11. In DNA form, the CDR3 reads TGTGCCAGCAGCAGGGGTCCCGGGGGGGCTGAAGAGACCCAGTACTTC. It specifies CASSRGPGGAEETQYF.

The V gene is TRBV4-3, the J gene TRBJ2-2; weak D call: TRBD2 (5 bases). V dropped 0 bases and J dropped 4 bases, with 6 bases sitting between them. The CDR3 loop spans 14 amino acids. The germline CDR1 and CDR2 sequences are LGHNA and YSLEER. CDR3 bases: TGCGCCAGCAGCCAAGACCGGGGCACCGGGGAGCTGTTTTTT. As protein: CASSQDRGTGELFF.

This chain uses TRBV27 with TRBJ2-1; TRBD1 agrees at 8 bases. V lost 7 bases, J lost 4 bases, and 6 bases stayed unmatched. The V gene's germline CDR1 is MNHEY and CDR2 SMNVEV (reference sequence). The CDR3 has 14 amino acids. CDR3 region: CASKGQGAYNEQFF. The CDR3 bases are TGTGCCAGCAAGGGCCAGGGGGCTTACAATGAGCAGTTCTTC.

This chain joins TRBV7-2 and TRBJ2-2; the match to TRBD1 covers 11 bases. V shed 5 bases and J 6 bases; nucleotides not matched to a gene: 5. The V gene's germline CDR1 is SGHTA and CDR2 FQGNSA. The CDR3 is 15 residues long. Here the CDR3 reads CASSGTGGPAGELFF. The CDR3, as DNA: TGTGCCAGCAGCGGGACAGGGGGACCTGCCGGGGAGCTGTTTTTT.

The rearrangement links TRBV23-1 to TRBJ2-7; 13 nucleotides line up with TRBD2. TRBV23-1 is an ORF, with its function uncertain. The V segment lost 0 bases and the J segment 2 bases; nucleotides outside the gene matches: 1. This CDR3 spans 16 amino acids. CDR3 loop: CASSQSTSGGTYEQYF. The CDR3 DNA reads as TGCGCCAGCAGTCAATCGACTAGCGGGGGGACCTACGAGCAGTACTTC.

The gene calls are TRBV21-1 and TRBJ1-2; the tabulated D call, TRBD1, remains unverified against the DNA. TRBV21-1 is a recognized pseudogene. This CDR3 region has 18 residues. The CDR3 spells CASSKVARDYNSNYGYTF. Here the CDR3 DNA reads TGTGCCAGCAGCAAAGTAGCCAGGGATTACAATTCTAACTATGGCTACACCTTC.

This clone was seen only once. This chain links TRBV5-1 with TRBJ1-6; D is possibly TRBD1 (6 bases). Germline CDR1 is SGHRS and CDR2 is YFSETQ. The V end was cut by 1 base, the J end by 10 bases, with 18 bases between. This CDR3 comprises 16 residues. The CDR3 region is CASSLYSDSLGSPLHF. The CDR3 DNA is TGCGCCAGCAGCTTGTATTCGGACAGCTTGGGCTCACCCCTCCACTTT.